This T cell receptor (beta chain) came from a study of cytomegalovirus exposure and HLA in healthy donors (dated by TCRdb to the late 2010s). Study-level background: An earlier analysis of some 500 of the donors reported about 250 Gb of sequence data and 120 million or so unique TCR beta sequences from about 179 million T cells. Every discovery cohort repertoire had been produced on one sequencing platform. Alongside the repertoire data, information on donor age, sex, ethnicity and CMV serostatus was compiled. The T cell repertoires of 670 or so subjects were profiled by immunosequencing and related to cytomegalovirus serostatus. An early release that covered 500 to 800 HLA-typed donors contained about 300 gigabases of sequencing data and some 87 million unique TCR sequences. Rather than using new phenotypic data, the later analysis identified candidate immune exposures from TCR beta sequences and from how often those sequences occurred across donors. A later analysis re-examined previously published TCR beta repertoires from roughly 720 donors and added high-resolution HLA genotyping to investigate patterns of TCR occurrence. Of the 300 to 400 genotyped donors, 65% to 90% fell in the genetic ancestry cluster associated with self-reported Caucasian donors. The number of typed donors differed by locus: roughly 629-630 for A, B, C, DRB1 and DQB1; approximately 520 for DQA1; fewer than 610 for DPA1; and roughly 470 for DPB1. Both class I and class II loci were covered by HLA typing, at four-digit resolution. A later genetic analysis used genome-wide SNP genotypes for about 55% of the 666 donors, treating that subset as a discovery cohort. A handful of DR-DQ haplotypes were handled as single units for association and clustering because linkage in the cohort was strong. The study aimed to test whether cataloging public T cell receptors could reveal signatures of past pathogen exposure. To predict cytomegalovirus infection status, the study combined high-throughput TCR immunosequencing, statistical association of individual TCRs with disease status, and machine learning. An earlier analysis of nearly 600 of the donors applied high-throughput TCR beta sequencing to assess whether each TCR beta V gene segment acted as functional or pseudogenic. Among a few hundred genotyped donors of the cohort, an average of around 240,000 unique TCR beta nucleotide sequences were sequenced per donor, roughly 20% of them non-productive. Along with the approximately 700-subject first cohort, a separate validation cohort of over 90 different subjects was used. The paper's findings and limits, for the study overall: A further reported finding was that TCR beta sequences accurately predicted the HLA-A and HLA-B alleles for most subjects in the first cohort. Sequencing depth was assumed to be roughly uniform across donors in the presence/absence analyses, though that assumption may not hold. This cohort had only TCR beta chains sequenced, and the lack of alpha or paired-chain data limited which features could be detected. Because counts were too low, roughly 17 rarely observed V segments, including chromosome 9 orphons, were left out of the earlier analysis of 500 to 650 of the donors. The classifier was reported to diagnose cytomegalovirus status with high specificity and sensitivity in both the original and validation cohorts. The 87-base-pair reads could not distinguish some IMGT-functional V segments, including TRBV6-2 and TRBV6-3, so those segments were excluded. HLA typing was unavailable for some donors at each locus, so association tests used only the typed subset. V-gene and J-gene trimming of TCR beta chains was associated with a missense DCLRE1C variant in a later genetic analysis, and the association was replicated in an independent cohort. Assigning TCR associations to individual alleles was difficult when HLA alleles, especially DR and DQ, strongly co-occurred. A later analysis reported that several top co-occurrence clusters appeared linked to parvovirus B19, influenza, CMV and Epstein-Barr virus. In a later analysis, HLA-associated TCR beta chains were found to be more clonally expanded and to have lower generation probabilities than equally common non-associated chains. According to a later analysis, most CMV-associated TCR beta chains appeared to be HLA-restricted, and the HLA associations seemed to be driven largely by CMV exposure. Most TCR sequences were observed very rarely across donors, whereas some public TCRs were present in many individuals. Compared with the approximately 720-donor mean, donors in an Asian-associated ancestry cluster had fewer N-insertions in productive TCRs, according to a later genetic analysis. In vitro tests confirmed that a few of the cytomegalovirus-associated TCR beta chains recognize cytomegalovirus antigens. CMV serostatus was the only immune exposure information available for the cohort. It was suggested by the authors that the approach could potentially be generalized to other disease states and immunological phenotypes. A later analysis found that TCR association rates varied across HLA loci, with DRB1 alleles showing the most associated TCRs and HLA-C alleles the fewest. Linkage disequilibrium might explain the correlated functional status among segregating V segments, but an unknown experimental factor could not be excluded. A cluster of highly shared sequence variants was judged likely to be a technical artifact of the sequencing pipeline. In an earlier analysis of some 540 of the donors, most TCR beta V segments appeared in productive rearrangements about 87% or about 30% of the time, broadly matching IMGT annotations. In the study, about 150 TCR beta chains were listed as associated with cytomegalovirus. Specific HLA alleles were associated with over 15,000 TCR beta sequences at a false discovery rate of 0.05 in a later analysis.

CDR1 and CDR2 are drawn from the germline V gene (reference sequence): LNHDA, SQIVND. Reading from cysteine to phenylalanine, the CDR3 counts 14 amino acids. Left in the record is the CDR3 DNA by itself, 42 bases read in frame from the first base. V is reduced by 3 bases and J by 8 bases, leaving a spacing of 16 bases between them. The cohort was made up of roughly 670 healthy bone marrow donors. All cohort members were sampled while nominally healthy, although unrecorded immune exposures were likely present. The donor was CMV seropositive and belonged to the group of 270 or so seropositive cohort members. A peripheral blood sample was provided by each donor, and peripheral blood mononuclear cells were used for TCR beta sequencing. Genomic DNA extraction from the blood cell samples was performed with the Qiagen DNeasy Blood Extraction Kit. Turning to this clone: Its antigen has not been determined. No much larger clonotype is one base removed from it; base qualities were not supplied.

The protocol used for the library was the immunoSEQ multiplex PCR assay. For the multiplex PCR, a mixture combining 60 forward primers for TCR Vbeta segments and 13 reverse primers for TCR Jbeta segments was used. A multiplex PCR assay on genomic DNA amplified the CDR3 region of rearranged TCR beta genes. Amplified TCR beta libraries were sequenced as 87-base-pair reads on the Illumina HiSeq System. The original pipeline was this. A later analysis tallied around 80 million unique TCR beta chains across the 660 or so repertoires, and about 10 million of those chains were shared by two or more donors. Raw reads were error-corrected and collapsed into unique sequences by a nearest-neighbor algorithm in which closely related sequences were merged to remove PCR and sequencing errors. CDR3 sequences were aligned to IMGT reference sequences to assign V, D and J gene segments. Each retained sequence needed at least a six-nucleotide match to both a V gene segment and a J gene segment. Rearrangements were classified as productive when the CDR3 lacked stop codons and remained in frame with V and J, and all other rearrangements were classified as non-productive. CDR3 was defined by IMGT convention, running from the second conserved V-encoded cysteine to the conserved J-encoded phenylalanine. Sequences without an unambiguous match to a single V gene segment were excluded from the earlier analysis of a few hundred of the donors. An earlier analysis of several hundred of the donors classified V segments as functional when productive rearrangements were above 56.7% and as segregating when the standard deviation between donors was above 5%. A statistical classification framework was built to diagnose cytomegalovirus status from the catalog of TCR beta chain sequences. A later analysis assigned V and J genes by comparing TCR nucleotide sequences with IMGT/GENE-DB human TR gene sequences. The TCRdist pipeline was used in a later analysis to assign CDR3 sequences and most-parsimonious VDJ recombination scenarios. In a later analysis, each TCR beta chain was defined by its CDR3 amino acid sequence together with its V-gene family, and reads lacking a unique V-gene family were excluded. In a later analysis, approximately 640 highly shared, low-generation-probability nucleotide sequences were removed to address suspected cross-contamination and a sequencing artifact. For each public chain, a later analysis derived a clonal expansion index from normalized ranks of inferred template counts within each repertoire. Generation probabilities in a later analysis came from a VDJ recombination model fitted to out-of-frame rearrangements, and those results were checked against IGoR. Hypergeometric tests were used in a later analysis to score TCR-TCR, TCR-HLA and TCR-CMV co-occurrence, with a repertoire-size bias correction applied to the TCR pairs. A later analysis estimated false discovery rates by permuting HLA or CMV assignments 20 times. In a later analysis, co-occurring TCRs were grouped using DBSCAN, with TCRdist sequence similarity added in when clustering inside HLA-allele-positive subsets. Co-occurrence clustering excluded repertoires with fewer than 30,000 or more than 120,000 public chains, plus five with anomalous nucleotide sharing. Held by TCRdb, this immuneACCESS table contains in-frame sequences only and omits some clones. Under half of the omission traces to an unresolved V gene where checked; the cause of the rest is unknown. V and J calls and clone size are as listed in that table; D and trimming were resolved from the DNA. The table for this sample lists 150,000 to 200,000 clones; 80% to 85% of them were counted only once. The ten largest account for around 4.3% of the sample.

Sequencing used PBMCs. The clonotype originates from a middle-aged man in good health and CMV-seropositive. The chain is assembled from TRBV19 and TRBJ1-2; possibly the D gene is TRBD1, per 5 matching bases. At the DNA level, the sequence is TGTGCCAGTAGTATCCGGTCCGCGGGGGAAGGCTACACCTTC. It specifies CASSIRSAGEGYTF.